This T cell receptor (beta chain) is drawn from a study of shared clonotypes between healthy human individuals. All participating donors were Caucasian adults from Nashville, Tennessee. Germline V gives CDR1 SQVTM, CDR2 ANQGSEA. V was clipped by 4 bases and J by 0 bases, with 7 bases between them. The CDR3 has 14 amino acids. Over several immunoSEQ plates, each subset's genomic DNA was distributed in even portions. The protocol was immunoSEQ multiplex PCR, while the TCRdb copy is restricted to in-frame clones and leaves out a portion. The sample lists some 350,000 clones, about 74% occurring once. Study-level points and caveats: Generation probabilities were higher for clonotypes shared across all four sorted-subset donors than for unshared ones.

The sample holds many counts of this clone. Its matching antigen is unknown. Other DNA sequences in the same sample also yield this CDR3. This receptor was taken from a man aged 25-45 years in good health. Sequencing input: memory CD4+ T cells sorted from blood. Subset defined: CD45RA-negative fraction. The V and J genes are TRBV29-1 and TRBJ2-6; tentative D call: TRBD1 (6 bases). The CDR3 region has the DNA TGCAGCGTTGTAGGGGGCTCTGGGGCCAACGTCCTGACTTTC. Protein sequence: CSVVGGSGANVLTF.